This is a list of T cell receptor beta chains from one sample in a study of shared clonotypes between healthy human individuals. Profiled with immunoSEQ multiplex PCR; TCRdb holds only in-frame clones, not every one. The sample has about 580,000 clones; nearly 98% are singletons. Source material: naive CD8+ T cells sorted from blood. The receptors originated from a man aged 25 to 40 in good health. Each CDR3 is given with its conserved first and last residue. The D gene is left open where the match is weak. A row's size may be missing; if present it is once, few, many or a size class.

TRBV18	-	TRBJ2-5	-	TGTGCCAGCTCACCCAGTAGAAGGGCCCTGGAGACCCAGTACTTC	CASSPSRRALETQYF
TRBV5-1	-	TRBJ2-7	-	TGCGCCAGCAGCTTGTGGGAGAGGCTATCCCTAAAAATGTACGAGCAGTACTTC	CASSLWERLSLKMYEQYF
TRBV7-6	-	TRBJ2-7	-	TGTGCCAGCAGCTTACACAGGGACTACGAGCAGTACTTC	CASSLHRDYEQYF
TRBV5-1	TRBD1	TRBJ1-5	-	TGCGCCAGCAGCCCTGGGACAGGGCCGGGGCATCAGCCCCAGCATTTT	CASSPGTGPGHQPQHF
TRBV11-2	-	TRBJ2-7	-	TGTGCCAGCAGCTTACGCCTTACCTACGAGCAGTACTTC	CASSLRLTYEQYF
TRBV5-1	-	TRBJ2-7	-	TGCGCCAGCAGCGCGAGGGGAAGGACGACGGATACCTCCGAGCAGTACTTC	CASSARGRTTDTSEQYF
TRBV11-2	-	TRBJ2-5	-	TGTGCCAGCAGCTTAGGTGCGAGCGGAAAGTACCAAGAGACCCAGTACTTC	CASSLGASGKYQETQYF
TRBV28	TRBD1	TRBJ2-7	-	TGTGCCAGCAGTTACCCAGGGGGTGCCTACGAGCAGTACTTC	CASSYPGGAYEQYF
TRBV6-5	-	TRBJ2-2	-	TGTGCCAGCAGTAGGATGTTTACCGGGGAGCTGTTTTTT	CASSRMFTGELFF
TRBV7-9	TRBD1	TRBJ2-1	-	TGTGCCAGCAGCTTACCGACAGGGGGCTTTAATGGTGAGCAGTTCTTC	CASSLPTGGFNGEQFF
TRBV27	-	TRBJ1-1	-	TGTGCCAGCAGTTTAGGGGGCTACGGTACTGAAGCTTTCTTT	CASSLGGYGTEAFF
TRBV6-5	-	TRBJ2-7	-	TGTGCCAGCAGTTATAGACAGGCCAACGAGCAGTACTTC	CASSYRQANEQYF
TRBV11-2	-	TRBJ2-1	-	TGTGCCAGCAGCTTAGTTCATGAGCAGTTCTTC	CASSLVHEQFF
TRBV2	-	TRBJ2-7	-	TGTGCCAGCAGGGGACTGAACCCACCCACCTACGAGCAGTACTTC	CASRGLNPPTYEQYF
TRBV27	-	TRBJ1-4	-	TGTGCCAGCAGTTTCTCCACGGGCAGTGCAACTAATGAAAAACTGTTTTTT	CASSFSTGSATNEKLFF
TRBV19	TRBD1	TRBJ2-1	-	TGTGCCAGCGGATTGGGACAGGGTTATGAGCAGTTCTTC	CASGLGQGYEQFF
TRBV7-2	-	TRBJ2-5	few	TGTGCCAGCAGCTATTCTCCGGGAACTCTCACTGGGCAAGAGACCCAGTACTTC	CASSYSPGTLTGQETQYF
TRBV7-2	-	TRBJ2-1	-	TGTGCCAGCAGCTTATATGCGTACAATGAGCAGTTCTTC	CASSLYAYNEQFF
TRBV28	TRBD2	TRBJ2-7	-	TGTGCCAGCAGTTTGGGACTAGGGTTAACCTCCTACGAGCAGTACTTC	CASSLGLGLTSYEQYF
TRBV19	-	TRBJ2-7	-	TGTGCCAGTAGTTACCGGGGCGGAGGCTACGAGCAGTACTTC	CASSYRGGGYEQYF
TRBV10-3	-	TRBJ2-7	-	TGTGCCATCAGTGGGAGGGCCGACGACCCGCTACGAGGACAGTACTTC	CAISGRADDPLRGQYF
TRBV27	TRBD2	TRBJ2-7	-	TGTGCCAGCAGTTTGACAGCGGGAGGGACCTACGAGCAGTACTTC	CASSLTAGGTYEQYF
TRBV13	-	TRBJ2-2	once	TGTGCCAGCAGCTTATTGATCGGGGAGCTGTTTTTT	CASSLLIGELFF
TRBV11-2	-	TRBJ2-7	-	TGTGCCAGCAGCTCGCCGCAAACAGGGACCCACGAGCAGTACTTC	CASSSPQTGTHEQYF
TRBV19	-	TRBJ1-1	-	TGTGCCAGTACCCAGGGCTTGGGGTTGAACACTGAAGCTTTCTTT	CASTQGLGLNTEAFF
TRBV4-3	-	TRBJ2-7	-	TGCGCCAGCAGCCAGTACCCCCCGGAAGACGAGCAGTACTTC	CASSQYPPEDEQYF
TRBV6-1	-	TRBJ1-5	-	TGTGCCAGCAGTCTGACAGTCCTTAGCAATCAGCCCCAGCATTTT	CASSLTVLSNQPQHF
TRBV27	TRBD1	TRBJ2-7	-	TGTGCCAGCAGTTCCCGAACAGGGGGCGAAGGGGACGAGCAGTACTTC	CASSSRTGGEGDEQYF
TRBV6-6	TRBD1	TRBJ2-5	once	TGTGCCAGCAGCCGTATGCCCGGACAGGAGCAAGAGACCCAGTACTTC	CASSRMPGQEQETQYF
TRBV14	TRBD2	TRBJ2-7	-	TGTGCCAGCAGCCCGGGACTAGCGGGAGTCCTCTACGAGCAGTACTTC	CASSPGLAGVLYEQYF
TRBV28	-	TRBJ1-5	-	TGTGCCAGCAGTTTCTCGACAGGCTGGAATAGCAATCAGCCCCAGCATTTT	CASSFSTGWNSNQPQHF
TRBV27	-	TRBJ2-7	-	TGTGCCAGCAGTTTAGGGCAGGGCGAGCAGTACTTC	CASSLGQGEQYF